The next 21 T cell receptor beta chains were all read from a single sample in a study of blood T cell repertoires in COVID-19. Some clones are missing from TCRdb's copy, which holds only in-frame ones; the method was immunoSEQ multiplex PCR. The sample has about 150,000 clones; about 88% are singletons. Sequenced material: peripheral blood. All receptors derive from a man in his forties or fifties who had recovered from COVID-19.

The gene calls are TRBV5-8 and TRBJ2-7; D is possibly TRBD2 (5 bases). Trimming shortened V by 3 bases and J by 2 bases, and 15 bases separated the two germline ends. From germline, CDR1 is SGHTS and CDR2 YDEGEE. CDR3 length: 15 residues. DNA for the CDR3: TGTGCCAGCAGCTCTCGGACTGTCACACCCTACGAGCAGTACTTC. It is translated as CASSSRTVTPYEQYF. The whole variable domain, remainder taken from reference TRBV5-8 and TRBJ2-7, is EAGVTQSPTHLIKTRGQQATLRCSPISGHTSVYWYQQALGLGLQFLLWYDEGEERNRGNFPPRFSGRQFPNYSSELNVNALELEDSALYLCASSSRTVTPYEQYFGPGTRLTVT.

The J gene is TRBJ2-5, the V gene TRBV19; TRBD1 matches at 9 bases. Germline V gene lookup returns CDR1 LNHDA and CDR2 SQIVND (reference sequence). The CDR3 consists of 15 residues. The V gene end was trimmed by 5 bases and the J gene end by 1 base; junction bases not matched to a gene: 5. The CDR3 nucleotides are TGTGCCAGTAGTTCCAGACAGGGGGTCCAAGAGACCCAGTACTTC. Translating gives CASSSRQGVQETQYF. The entire variable domain, with the rest obtained from reference TRBV19 and TRBJ2-5, is as follows: DGGITQSPKYLFRKEGQNVTLSCEQNLNHDAMYWYRQDPGQGLRLIYYSQIVNDFQKGDIAEGYSVSREKKESFPLTVTSAQKNPTAFYLCASSSRQGVQETQYFGPGTRLLVL.

The chain has TRBV7-9 and TRBJ2-5; the D gene is possibly TRBD2 (6 bases). Germline V lookup: CDR1 SEHNR, CDR2 FQNEAQ (reference sequence). CDR3 size: 14 residues. V was trimmed by 5 bases and J by 5 bases, leaving 15 bases between them. Here the CDR3 reads CASSRGTVGETQYF. CDR3 in DNA: TGTGCCAGCAGCCGCGGGACGGTCGGCGAGACCCAGTACTTC.

This clone was counted only a few times. V gene TRBV6-5 combines with J gene TRBJ1-1; tentatively, D is TRBD1 (6 bases). The V gene lost 6 bases and the J gene lost 1 base, with 15 bases spanning the gap. There are 15 residues in the CDR3. Germline V gene lookup returns CDR1 MNHEY and CDR2 SVGAGI. In DNA form, the CDR3 reads TGTGCCAGCAGGCTAGATGGACAGAAGAACACTGAAGCTTTCTTT. Translated: CASRLDGQKNTEAFF.

The chain has TRBV7-2 and TRBJ2-7, with TRBD2 matching 7 bases. The V segment lost 5 bases and the J segment 4 bases; nucleotides outside the gene matches: 20. The CDR3 runs to 18 residues. Germline values: CDR1 SGHTA, CDR2 FQGNSA. CDR3 sequence: CASSHTGLGTTGSYEQYF. The DNA of the CDR3 is TGTGCCAGCAGCCATACGGGATTGGGGACTACCGGATCATACGAGCAGTACTTC.

J is TRBJ1-1 and V is TRBV6-2 or TRBV6-3, with 7 bases that match TRBD1. The V segment lost 5 bases and the J segment 4 bases; nucleotides outside the gene matches: 10. The CDR3 has 15 amino acids. CDR1 and CDR2 (germline): MNHEY, SVGEGT. The CDR3 reads CASSRPTGAGTEAFF. The CDR3 bases are TGTGCCAGCAGTCGGCCTACAGGGGCGGGCACTGAAGCTTTCTTT.

The chain employs TRBV15 and TRBJ2-7, with D possibly being TRBD1 (6 bases). CDR1 is LNHNV, CDR2 YYDKDF, per germline (reference sequence). This CDR3 is built from 15 residues. V was trimmed by 1 base and J by 1 base, leaving 11 bases between them. CDR3 sequence: CATSRGLTGSYEQYF. CDR3 sequence (DNA): TGTGCCACCAGCAGAGGTCTGACAGGTTCCTACGAGCAGTACTTC.

V usage is TRBV19 and J usage is TRBJ2-5; 7 positions agree with TRBD1. Germline trimming cut 5 bases from V and 2 bases from J; bases unmatched to any gene: 5. Germline CDR1 and CDR2: LNHDA and SQIVND (reference sequence). The CDR3 extends over 14 amino acids. CDR3 sequence: CASSVTGIQETQYF. The CDR3 DNA sequence: TGTGCCAGTAGTGTGACAGGGATTCAAGAGACCCAGTACTTC. Full variable domain (outside the CDR3, taken from reference TRBV19 and TRBJ2-5): DGGITQSPKYLFRKEGQNVTLSCEQNLNHDAMYWYRQDPGQGLRLIYYSQIVNDFQKGDIAEGYSVSREKKESFPLTVTSAQKNPTAFYLCASSVTGIQETQYFGPGTRLLVL.

J is TRBJ1-4 and V is TRBV14; 9 nucleotides agree with TRBD1. The CDR3 is 17 amino acids. V shed 2 bases and J 7 bases; nucleotides not matched to a gene: 11. Looked up from germline, CDR1 is SGHDN and CDR2 is FVKESK. This CDR3 is CASSQKGTRTGVEKLFF. The CDR3 bases are TGTGCCAGCAGCCAAAAGGGGACCCGGACAGGGGTTGAAAAACTGTTTTTT.

The V and J genes are TRBV20-1 and TRBJ1-4; weak D call: TRBD1 (5 bases). Trimming left V 6 bases short and J 6 bases short, with 17 bases between. Germline CDR1 reads DFQATT; CDR2 reads SNEGSKA (reference sequence). The CDR3 sequence is 14 residues long. The CDR3, as DNA: TGCAGTGCCAGTGGGGGGGACGGTTATGAAAAACTGTTTTTT. This codes for CSASGGDGYEKLFF.

This chain uses TRBV19 with TRBJ1-1; maybe TRBD1 (5 bases). V lost 3 bases, J lost 1 base, and 15 bases lay in between. The CDR3 runs 16 residues. CDR1 LNHDA and CDR2 SQIVND come from the germline V gene (reference sequence). CDR3 bases: TGTGCCAGTAGTATCTCCCTTGGACAAAAGAACACTGAAGCTTTCTTT. Protein product: CASSISLGQKNTEAFF.

The gene calls are TRBV6-5 and TRBJ1-4, with no clear D. The ends were cut back, 7 bases at V and 3 bases at J, with 15 bases in the middle. The CDR3 has 15 residues. Germline values: CDR1 MNHEY, CDR2 SVGAGI. In DNA form, the CDR3 reads TGTGCCAGCACCTCGGACTCCAAGTCTAATGAAAAACTGTTTTTT. This codes for CASTSDSKSNEKLFF.

This chain connects TRBV18 to TRBJ2-7; the D is unclear. The CDR3 is made up of 14 amino acids. The germline CDR1 and CDR2 sequences are KGHSH and LQKENI. The V end was cut by 1 base, the J end by 0 bases, with 7 bases between. CDR3 bases: TGTGCCAGCTCACCACAGGAGAGCTCCTACGAGCAGTACTTC. The encoded protein is CASSPQESSYEQYF.

The chain carries TRBV15 and TRBJ1-5, with unresolved D. The V gene lost 0 bases and the J gene lost 4 bases, with 13 bases spanning the gap. The CDR3 extends over 16 amino acids. CDR1 and CDR2 from the germline V gene are LNHNV and YYDKDF (reference sequence). This chain's CDR3 is CATSRDPARNNQPQHF. Written as DNA, the CDR3 is TGTGCCACCAGCAGAGATCCGGCGCGGAATAATCAGCCCCAGCATTTT. The full variable domain, completed using reference TRBV15 and TRBJ1-5, is DAMVIQNPRYQVTQFGKPVTLSCSQTLNHNVMYWYQQKSSQAPKLLFHYYDKDFNNEADTPDNFQSRRPNTSFCFLDIRSPGLGDTAMYLCATSRDPARNNQPQHFGDGTRLSIL.

The gene calls are TRBV19 and TRBJ2-5; 8 nucleotides line up with TRBD2. J was trimmed by 5 bases and V by 4 bases; bases with no gene match: 9. The germline CDR1 and CDR2 sequences are LNHDA and SQIVND (reference sequence). The CDR3 length is 15 residues. Here the CDR3 DNA reads TGTGCCAGTAGTACCGGGGGGACTAGAGGCGAGACCCAGTACTTC. Protein: CASSTGGTRGETQYF.

This chain's CDR3 is CASRRTASHQPQHF. In DNA form, the CDR3 reads TGTGCCAGCAGAAGGACAGCTTCCCATCAGCCCCAGCATTTT. V usage is TRBV3-1 (or the pseudogene TRBV3-2) and J usage is TRBJ1-5; D is possibly TRBD1 (6 bases). Trimming removed 6 bases at V and 5 bases at J, with 14 bases between. Germline CDR1 LGHDT, CDR2 YNNKEL (reference sequence). The CDR3 consists of 14 residues.

The chain recombines TRBV6-5 with TRBJ2-7, with no clear D. Germline CDR1 MNHEY, CDR2 SVGAGI. This CDR3 has 14 residues. V lost 7 bases to trimming and J lost 0 bases, with 13 bases between them. CDR3 DNA sequence: TGTGCCAGCAAAAGCAGGCTTAGCTCCTACGAGCAGTACTTC. As protein: CASKSRLSSYEQYF.

This chain joins TRBV7-9 and TRBJ2-7, with D perhaps TRBD2 (5 bases). The CDR3 contains 15 residues. Trimming took 4 bases from V and 6 from J, leaving 19 bases between them. Germline loops: CDR1 SEHNR, CDR2 FQNEAQ (reference sequence). The DNA of the CDR3 is TGTGCCAGCAGCTCTACGGGGAGTAAAATGACCGAGCAGTACTTC. It is translated as CASSSTGSKMTEQYF.

The chain employs TRBV7-2 and TRBJ1-6; D is unclear. This CDR3 spans 15 amino acids. Germline V gene lookup returns CDR1 SGHTA and CDR2 FQGNSA. Trimming removed 8 bases at V and 0 bases at J, with 11 bases between. Written as DNA, the CDR3 is TGTGCCAGCGCGTCGGGGAGCTCCTATAATTCACCCCTCCACTTT. It specifies CASASGSSYNSPLHF. Complete variable domain (other parts from reference TRBV7-2 and TRBJ1-6): GAGVSQSPSNKVTEKGKDVELRCDPISGHTALYWYRQSLGQGLEFLIYFQGNSAPDKSGLPSDRFSAERTGGSVSTLTIQRTQQEDSAVYLCASASGSSYNSPLHFGNGTRLTVT.

J is TRBJ2-5 and V is TRBV5-1; D gene unclear. Trimming left V 1 base short and J 5 bases short, with 6 bases between. The CDR3 extends over 12 amino acids. CDR1 and CDR2 (germline): SGHRS, YFSETQ. CDR3 coding DNA: TGCGCCAGCAGCTTGATTGGCGAGACCCAGTACTTC. It is translated as CASSLIGETQYF.

The chain couples TRBV20-1 to TRBJ2-1; D perhaps matches TRBD2 (5 bases). The V gene's germline CDR1 is DFQATT and CDR2 SNEGSKA (reference sequence). V gave up 3 bases and J gave up 8 bases, with 11 bases separating them. This CDR3 region has 12 residues. CDR3 amino acids: CSASYQEDEQFF. The CDR3 DNA reads as TGCAGTGCTAGTTATCAGGAGGATGAGCAGTTCTTC.